The rows below give T cell receptor beta chains drawn from one sample of a study of beta chain features in type 1 diabetes. Libraries were prepared by immunoSEQ multiplex PCR; TCRdb keeps only in-frame clonotypes and omits some of them. The data show roughly 500,000 clones, with roughly an eighth seen just once and around 0.05% held by the top ten. Material for sequencing was naive CD4+ T cells from blood. The receptors stem from a woman aged 18-29 years in good health. CDR3s include the opening cysteine and the closing phenylalanine or tryptophan. Fields, in order: J gene, D gene, clone size, V gene, CDR3 protein, CDR3 DNA. The D gene is left open where the match is weak. Not all rows give a size; the values are once, few, many and, for expanded clones, a class.

J gene: TRBJ2-2; D gene: NA; clone size: NA; V gene: TRBV2; CDR3 protein: CATGQHLLLTGELFF; CDR3 DNA: TGTGCCACCGGACAGCACCTTCTTCTTACCGGGGAGCTGTTTTTT
J gene: TRBJ2-5; D gene: NA; clone size: few; V gene: TRBV19; CDR3 protein: CASSLGPGTKTQYF; CDR3 DNA: TGTGCCAGTAGTCTGGGGCCAGGGACCAAGACCCAGTACTTC
J gene: TRBJ2-1; D gene: TRBD2; clone size: NA; V gene: TRBV28; CDR3 protein: CASSFSRGGYNEQFF; CDR3 DNA: TGTGCCAGCAGTTTCAGTCGGGGGGGCTACAATGAGCAGTTCTTC
J gene: TRBJ1-4; D gene: NA; clone size: few; V gene: TRBV19; CDR3 protein: CASSTGYREKLFF; CDR3 DNA: TGTGCCAGTAGTACGGGATATCGGGAAAAACTGTTTTTT
J gene: TRBJ2-7; D gene: TRBD2; clone size: NA; V gene: TRBV7-2; CDR3 protein: CASSTRSSGRDEQYF; CDR3 DNA: TGTGCCAGCAGCACCCGATCGAGCGGGAGAGACGAGCAGTACTTC
J gene: TRBJ2-1; D gene: NA; clone size: NA; V gene: TRBV29-1; CDR3 protein: CSVTSPAGGFF; CDR3 DNA: TGCAGCGTTACCAGTCCGGCAGGAGGGTTCTTC
J gene: TRBJ2-1; D gene: NA; clone size: few; V gene: TRBV25-1; CDR3 protein: CASSYRYNEQFF; CDR3 DNA: TGTGCCAGCAGTTACCGCTACAATGAGCAGTTCTTC
J gene: TRBJ2-1; D gene: NA; clone size: few; V gene: TRBV28; CDR3 protein: CASSLWRVLNNEQFF; CDR3 DNA: TGTGCCAGCAGTTTATGGAGAGTCCTGAACAATGAGCAGTTCTTC
J gene: TRBJ2-1; D gene: NA; clone size: NA; V gene: TRBV23-1; CDR3 protein: CASSQDRTVVIALTYNEQFF; CDR3 DNA: TGCGCCAGCAGTCAGGATCGGACAGTCGTGATCGCGTTGACCTACAATGAGCAGTTCTTC
J gene: TRBJ2-3; D gene: NA; clone size: few; V gene: TRBV6-5; CDR3 protein: CASSPQGATTYF; CDR3 DNA: TGTGCCAGCAGCCCTCAAGGAGCGACGACGTATTTT
J gene: TRBJ1-4; D gene: TRBD1; clone size: few; V gene: TRBV7-9; CDR3 protein: CASSSDRGLEKLFF; CDR3 DNA: TGTGCCAGCAGCTCCGACAGGGGCTTGGAAAAACTGTTTTTT
J gene: TRBJ2-2; D gene: NA; clone size: NA; V gene: TRBV2; CDR3 protein: CASSGREAGELFF; CDR3 DNA: TGTGCCAGCAGTGGAAGAGAGGCCGGGGAGCTGTTTTTT
J gene: TRBJ2-3; D gene: TRBD1; clone size: NA; V gene: TRBV2; CDR3 protein: CASSEAGTGYTDTQYF; CDR3 DNA: TGTGCCAGCAGTGAAGCTGGGACAGGGTACACAGATACGCAGTATTTT
J gene: TRBJ1-2; D gene: NA; clone size: few; V gene: TRBV2; CDR3 protein: CATSRGDEGGYTF; CDR3 DNA: TGTGCCACCTCCCGGGGGGATGAGGGTGGCTACACCTTC
J gene: TRBJ1-2; D gene: NA; clone size: NA; V gene: TRBV29-1; CDR3 protein: CSTLSGGSYGYTF; CDR3 DNA: TGCAGCACCCTAAGCGGGGGATCCTATGGCTACACCTTC
J gene: TRBJ2-3; D gene: NA; clone size: NA; V gene: TRBV27; CDR3 protein: CASSLSGSTDTQYF; CDR3 DNA: TGTGCCAGCAGTTTATCAGGGAGCACAGATACGCAGTATTTT
J gene: TRBJ1-6; D gene: TRBD1; clone size: NA; V gene: TRBV9; CDR3 protein: CASSVTGDNSPLHF; CDR3 DNA: TGTGCCAGCAGCGTCACAGGGGATAATTCACCCCTCCACTTT
J gene: TRBJ2-7; D gene: NA; clone size: NA; V gene: TRBV6-6; CDR3 protein: CASSYIVVGSPYEQYF; CDR3 DNA: TGTGCCAGCAGTTACATCGTCGTTGGGAGCCCCTACGAGCAGTACTTC
J gene: TRBJ2-1; D gene: TRBD2; clone size: NA; V gene: TRBV4-3; CDR3 protein: CASSQDRKLAGSEQFF; CDR3 DNA: TGCGCCAGCAGCCAAGACAGAAAGCTAGCGGGGAGTGAGCAGTTCTTC
J gene: TRBJ2-3; D gene: NA; clone size: NA; V gene: TRBV29-1; CDR3 protein: CSVGPDVEQGSTDTQYF; CDR3 DNA: TGCAGCGTTGGTCCTGACGTAGAACAGGGTAGCACAGATACGCAGTATTTT
J gene: TRBJ1-2; D gene: NA; clone size: NA; V gene: TRBV28; CDR3 protein: CASRTPQGYGYTF; CDR3 DNA: TGTGCCAGCAGAACACCACAGGGTTATGGCTACACCTTC
J gene: TRBJ2-1; D gene: TRBD2; clone size: few; V gene: TRBV4-3; CDR3 protein: CASSSRELASEQFF; CDR3 DNA: TGCGCCAGCAGCTCGCGGGAGCTGGCGAGTGAGCAGTTCTTC
J gene: TRBJ2-3; D gene: NA; clone size: NA; V gene: TRBV29-1; CDR3 protein: CSARGGDTQYF; CDR3 DNA: TGCAGCGCCAGAGGGGGAGATACGCAGTATTTT
J gene: TRBJ2-1; D gene: NA; clone size: few; V gene: TRBV4-3; CDR3 protein: CASSQVADRVNEQFF; CDR3 DNA: TGCGCCAGCAGCCAAGTGGCGGACAGAGTAAATGAGCAGTTCTTC
J gene: TRBJ2-1; D gene: NA; clone size: NA; V gene: TRBV7-9; CDR3 protein: CASSLVLAEQFF; CDR3 DNA: TGTGCCAGCAGCTTAGTGCTAGCAGAGCAGTTCTTC
J gene: TRBJ2-3; D gene: NA; clone size: NA; V gene: TRBV30; CDR3 protein: CAWRALPDTQYF; CDR3 DNA: TGTGCCTGGAGGGCCCTCCCAGATACGCAGTATTTT
J gene: TRBJ2-1; D gene: NA; clone size: few; V gene: TRBV2; CDR3 protein: CASSGAGGGGNEQFF; CDR3 DNA: TGTGCCAGCAGTGGGGCTGGAGGGGGAGGCAATGAGCAGTTCTTC
J gene: TRBJ1-1; D gene: NA; clone size: few; V gene: TRBV25-1; CDR3 protein: CASSDTRGQPNTEAFF; CDR3 DNA: TGTGCCAGCTCAGACACCCGGGGTCAACCGAACACTGAAGCTTTCTTT
J gene: TRBJ2-5; D gene: NA; clone size: NA; V gene: TRBV4-1; CDR3 protein: CASSQQTSGTLVTQYF; CDR3 DNA: TGCGCCAGCAGCCAACAAACCTCGGGGACTCTAGTCACCCAGTACTTC
J gene: TRBJ1-4; D gene: TRBD1; clone size: NA; V gene: TRBV7-6; CDR3 protein: CASSRGTANEKLFF; CDR3 DNA: TGTGCCAGCAGCCGCGGGACAGCCAATGAAAAACTGTTTTTT
J gene: TRBJ2-3; D gene: NA; clone size: NA; V gene: TRBV9; CDR3 protein: CASSVDLSTDTQYF; CDR3 DNA: TGTGCCAGCAGCGTAGATCTTAGTACAGATACGCAGTATTTT
J gene: TRBJ2-1; D gene: NA; clone size: few; V gene: TRBV25-1; CDR3 protein: CASSAYLDGNNEQFF; CDR3 DNA: TGTGCCAGCAGTGCCTACCTGGACGGAAACAATGAGCAGTTCTTC
J gene: TRBJ2-3; D gene: TRBD2; clone size: NA; V gene: TRBV7-2; CDR3 protein: CASTPWGDYTDTQYF; CDR3 DNA: TGTGCCAGCACCCCTTGGGGGGACTACACAGATACGCAGTATTTT
J gene: TRBJ2-3; D gene: NA; clone size: few; V gene: TRBV4-3; CDR3 protein: CASSQGSRDTQYF; CDR3 DNA: TGCGCCAGCAGCCAAGGATCAAGGGATACGCAGTATTTT
J gene: TRBJ2-3; D gene: NA; clone size: NA; V gene: TRBV6-1; CDR3 protein: CASRQAPADTQYF; CDR3 DNA: TGTGCCAGCAGGCAGGCTCCCGCAGATACGCAGTATTTT
J gene: TRBJ2-5; D gene: TRBD2; clone size: few; V gene: TRBV4-3; CDR3 protein: CASSQVAGGLQETQYF; CDR3 DNA: TGCGCCAGCAGCCAAGTAGCGGGAGGATTGCAAGAGACCCAGTACTTC
J gene: TRBJ2-3; D gene: NA; clone size: NA; V gene: TRBV4-3; CDR3 protein: CASSPSGDTQYF; CDR3 DNA: TGCGCCAGCAGCCCCTCGGGAGATACGCAGTATTTT
J gene: TRBJ2-5; D gene: NA; clone size: few; V gene: TRBV5-1; CDR3 protein: CASSSQETQYF; CDR3 DNA: TGCGCCAGCAGCTCACAAGAGACCCAGTACTTC
J gene: TRBJ2-5; D gene: NA; clone size: few; V gene: TRBV5-1; CDR3 protein: CASSPWDIEQETQYF; CDR3 DNA: TGCGCCAGCAGCCCCTGGGACATCGAACAAGAGACCCAGTACTTC
J gene: TRBJ2-5; D gene: TRBD2; clone size: NA; V gene: TRBV29-1; CDR3 protein: CSVEDPSGRSRETQYF; CDR3 DNA: TGCAGCGTTGAAGACCCTAGCGGGAGGTCGAGAGAGACCCAGTACTTC
J gene: TRBJ1-1; D gene: NA; clone size: NA; V gene: TRBV11-1; CDR3 protein: CASSLGGRWNTEAFF; CDR3 DNA: TGTGCCAGCAGCTTAGGCGGTAGGTGGAACACTGAAGCTTTCTTT
J gene: TRBJ2-5; D gene: NA; clone size: few; V gene: TRBV9; CDR3 protein: CASSVGWQETQYF; CDR3 DNA: TGTGCCAGCAGCGTGGGTTGGCAAGAGACCCAGTACTTC
J gene: TRBJ1-1; D gene: NA; clone size: few; V gene: TRBV29-1; CDR3 protein: CSVEDPSPPTAFF; CDR3 DNA: TGCAGCGTTGAAGATCCAAGCCCCCCGACAGCTTTCTTT
J gene: TRBJ2-5; D gene: NA; clone size: few; V gene: TRBV18; CDR3 protein: CASSPRETQYF; CDR3 DNA: TGTGCCAGCTCACCAAGAGAGACCCAGTACTTC
J gene: TRBJ2-1; D gene: NA; clone size: NA; V gene: TRBV7-9; CDR3 protein: CASSFRGEVKGYNEQFF; CDR3 DNA: TGTGCCAGCAGCTTCAGGGGAGAGGTAAAGGGATACAATGAGCAGTTCTTC
J gene: TRBJ2-1; D gene: TRBD2; clone size: few; V gene: TRBV5-1; CDR3 protein: CASSLLAVGYNEQFF; CDR3 DNA: TGCGCCAGCAGCTTACTAGCGGTGGGCTACAATGAGCAGTTCTTC
J gene: TRBJ2-2; D gene: NA; clone size: few; V gene: TRBV7-8; CDR3 protein: CASSRRQIKNTGELFF; CDR3 DNA: TGTGCCAGCAGCCGGAGACAGATCAAGAACACCGGGGAGCTGTTTTTT
J gene: TRBJ2-5; D gene: NA; clone size: few; V gene: TRBV7-9; CDR3 protein: CASSLVGTETQYF; CDR3 DNA: TGTGCCAGCAGCTTGGTTGGAACGGAGACCCAGTACTTC
J gene: TRBJ1-1; D gene: TRBD1; clone size: NA; V gene: TRBV18; CDR3 protein: CASSPNRDRGNTEAFF; CDR3 DNA: TGTGCCAGCTCACCTAACCGGGACAGGGGAAACACTGAAGCTTTCTTT
J gene: TRBJ2-5; D gene: NA; clone size: NA; V gene: TRBV14; CDR3 protein: CASSQDLAYPFQETQYF; CDR3 DNA: TGTGCCAGCAGCCAAGATCTGGCCTACCCCTTTCAAGAGACCCAGTACTTC
J gene: TRBJ2-1; D gene: NA; clone size: NA; V gene: TRBV5-4; CDR3 protein: CASSLMAVNEQFF; CDR3 DNA: TGTGCCAGCAGCTTGATGGCGGTCAATGAGCAGTTCTTC
J gene: TRBJ2-5; D gene: TRBD2; clone size: few; V gene: TRBV4-2; CDR3 protein: CASGRERGTTQYF; CDR3 DNA: TGTGCCAGCGGCCGGGAGCGGGGAACGACCCAGTACTTC
J gene: TRBJ1-1; D gene: NA; clone size: NA; V gene: TRBV7-9; CDR3 protein: CASSHSLEAFF; CDR3 DNA: TGTGCCAGCAGTCACAGCCTTGAAGCTTTCTTT
J gene: TRBJ1-1; D gene: NA; clone size: NA; V gene: TRBV9; CDR3 protein: CASSQGLNTEAFF; CDR3 DNA: TGTGCCAGCAGCCAAGGGTTGAACACTGAAGCTTTCTTT